Sequencing of this T cell receptor beta chain was carried out in a study of OX40 agonist ivuxolimab in advanced cancers. Background for the entire study: Ivuxolimab, which targeted the costimulatory receptor OX40 (CD134), was an agonistic, fully human IgG2 monoclonal antibody. The paper covers the monotherapy dose-escalation part of the phase I ivuxolimab trial, which included N ≈ 57 patients. In the dose-escalation cohort, 75% to 85% of patients were male, and the mean age was roughly 60 years with a range of roughly 20 to 80. Intravenous ivuxolimab was administered to patients every 2 weeks at six dose levels: 0.01, 0.1, 0.3, 1.5, 3 and 10 mg/kg. Prior anti-PD-1, anti-PD-L1 or anti-CTLA-4 therapy was permitted, and approximately 42% of dose-escalation patients had received checkpoint inhibitors. Peripheral TCRbeta sequencing was intended to test whether TCR sequence diversity was altered and clonal T-cell expansion was caused by ivuxolimab. Partial responses occurred in three dose-escalation patients, of whom one had hepatocellular carcinoma and two had cutaneous melanoma. Among the approximately 50 dose-escalation patients, some 20 had hepatocellular carcinoma, roughly 15 melanoma, 9 renal cell carcinoma and 9 head and neck cancer. General findings and caveats noted by the study authors: Low levels of normalized T-cell clonal expansion were also seen in some patients who did not respond. After ivuxolimab, CD8+ T cells had more expanded clones than CD4+ T cells on average. In partial responders in the 0.1-3.0 mg/kg groups, normalized peripheral clonal expansion was found to be among the lowest, especially among CD8+ T cells. At doses of 0.1 to 3.0 mg/kg, clonal expansion of both CD4+ and CD8+ blood T cells was observed from baseline to week 6. The antigen specificity of the clonally expanded peripheral T cells was not determined.

This clone appeared a single time. Which antigen it targets is not known. At one of its ends the junction is not consistent with the germline gene, which may arise from a read error. Patients with autoimmune disease history or receiving systemic immunosuppression were excluded from the trial. Peripheral blood for TCR sequencing was collected from all dose cohorts at baseline, on cycle 4 day 1, and on cycle 7 day 1. Samples came from an open-label, multicenter, first-in-human phase I dose-escalation trial of ivuxolimab. Adults with locally advanced or metastatic melanoma, renal cell carcinoma, hepatocellular carcinoma or head and neck squamous cell carcinoma were enrolled in the trial. Before TCR sequencing, CD4+ and CD8+ T cells were separately sorted from peripheral blood. Including cysteine and phenylalanine, the CDR3 has 15 amino acids. Only the CDR3 DNA stays, 45 bases, in frame from base 1. The germline V gene (reference sequence) specifies SSHAT as CDR1 and FNYEAQ as CDR2.

Genomic DNA was extracted from sorted cells for sequencing of the TCRbeta CDR3 region. TCRbeta CDR3 regions were sequenced using the immunoSEQ Assay. Drawn from immuneACCESS, this table holds only the in-frame rearrangements with V and J called that TCRdb kept. Clones are partly lost; checked studies trace under half to an unresolved V gene and leave the rest unexplained. This sample has more than 20,000 clones in its table, and 75% to 90% of those were observed once. The top ten hold about 15% of the sample. This material consisted of CD4+ or CD8+ T cells sorted from blood, taken in a trial of the OX40 agonist ivuxolimab. The V and J genes are TRBV7-7 and TRBJ2-5, with 7 bases matching TRBD1. This clonotype was sampled from an adult with an advanced solid tumor such as melanoma, head and neck, liver or kidney cancer. The DNA reads TGTGCTAGCAGCTTACGAGAGGGGGCGCGGGAGACCCAGTACTTC. Translation gives CASSLREGARETQYF. Where the CDR3 stops, the reference TRBV7-7 and TRBJ2-5 genes take over; the full variable domain is GAGVSQSPRYKVTKRGQDVTLRCDPISSHATLYWYQQALGQGPEFLTYFNYEAQPDKSGLPSDRFSAERPEGSISTLTIQRTEQRDSAMYRCASSLREGARETQYFGPGTRLLVL.